These T cell receptor beta chains were read from a single sample in a study of blood T cells in healthy people across ages. From the 5' RACE reads, TCRdb called clonotypes with MiXCR, one entry per CDR3 protein. The sample holds about 1.5 million distinct CDR3 sequences, about 42% seen once. The sample taken for sequencing was blood. All receptors come from a woman aged 18-30 years in good health. Each CDR3 is given with its conserved first and last residue. D genes are given only for firm matches. Size is stated for part of the rows, as once, few or many counts, or as a class when the clone is expanded.

. TRBJ2-1 . TRBV6-2/TRBV6-3 TGTGCCAGCAGTTACGACAATGAGCAGGACTTC CASSYDNEQDF
TRBD1 TRBJ1-4 once TRBV5-1 TGCGCCAGCAGCTCCTTACAGGGGAAGGCTGAAAAACTGTTTTTT CASSSLQGKAEKLFF
TRBD1 TRBJ1-4 . TRBV5-5 TGTGCCAGCAGCTCCACCGGGACAGGGGGTTTAGTGACTAATGAAAAACTGTTTTTT CASSSTGTGGLVTNEKLFF
. TRBJ1-4 few TRBV10-3 TGTGCCATCAGTGAAGGGGTTGGGGAAAAACTGTTTTTT CAISEGVGEKLFF
TRBD2 TRBJ2-2 . TRBV15 TGTGCCACCAGCCCTACTAGCGGGGATCACACCGGGGAGCTGTTTTTT CATSPTSGDHTGELFF
. TRBJ2-7 . TRBV6-2/TRBV6-3 TGTGCCAGCAGTTACGGTACAAGGCTTGGGCGCTACGAGCAGTACTTC CASSYGTRLGRYEQYF
. TRBJ1-1 . TRBV12-3/TRBV12-4 TGTGCCAGCAGGAGCACAGGGAGGTTACCTGAAGCTTTCTTT CASRSTGRLPEAFF
. TRBJ1-5 few TRBV20-1 TGCAGTGCTAGAGGGGGACGGAGCGGGCCCCAGCATTTT CSARGGRSGPQHF
. TRBJ1-1 few TRBV15 TGTGCCACCAGCAGAGGCCAGGGAGGCACTGAAGCTTTCTTT CATSRGQGGTEAFF
. TRBJ2-4 . TRBV11-3 TGTGCCAGCAGCTCTTGGGAGAACATTCAGTACTTC CASSSWENIQYF
TRBD2 TRBJ2-1 . TRBV20-1 TGCAGTGCTAGAGTTCCTAGCGGGGGGGCCCACAATGAGCAGTTCTTC CSARVPSGGAHNEQFF
. TRBJ2-7 few TRBV20-1 TGCAGTGCTAGAGATCTCCTGGGTAGCTCCTACAATGAGCAGTACTTC CSARDLLGSSYNEQYF
TRBD1 TRBJ2-3 . TRBV5-5 TGTGCCAGCAGCCCTAGACAGGGCTTCACAGATACGCAGTATTTT CASSPRQGFTDTQYF
TRBD1 TRBJ2-7 . TRBV4-2 TGTGCCAGCAGGAGACAGGGGGGGAGGAGGGACGAGCAGTACTTC CASRRQGGRRDEQYF
TRBD2 TRBJ2-1 few TRBV20-1 TGCAGTGCTAGAAAGCGGGAGAATATGAATGAGCAGTTCTTC CSARKRENMNEQFF
TRBD1 TRBJ1-6 few TRBV12-3/TRBV12-4 TGTGCCAGCAACGACAGGGGGGCTAATTCACCCCTCCACTTT CASNDRGANSPLHF
. TRBJ2-7 . TRBV9 TGTGCCAGCAGCGTCGGACAGAGAGATTACGAGCAGTACTTC CASSVGQRDYEQYF
. TRBJ2-7 few TRBV20-1 TGCAGTGCCCGGACGGCAGGGCATGAGCAGTACTTC CSARTAGHEQYF
. TRBJ2-7 . TRBV27 TGTGCCAGCAGTGCCCAGGCTTCCAACGAGCAGTACTTC CASSAQASNEQYF
. TRBJ1-6 . TRBV6-6 TGTGCCAGCAGTTACAGTGGCTTAAATTCACCCCTCCACTTT CASSYSGLNSPLHF
TRBD2 TRBJ2-3 . TRBV20-1 TGCAGTGCTAGCCGTGCGGGAGGCACAGATACGCAGTATTTT CSASRAGGTDTQYF
. TRBJ2-3 few TRBV7-9 TGTGCCAGCAGCCCGAGGACAGCAGATACGCAGTATTTT CASSPRTADTQYF
. TRBJ1-1 once TRBV25-1 TGTGCCAGCAGTGAAAAAGTGGTGGGCACTGAAGCTTTCTTT CASSEKVVGTEAFF
. TRBJ2-5 few TRBV4-3 TGCGCCAGCAGCCAAGGCAGATTGGGGCAAGAGACCCAGTACTTC CASSQGRLGQETQYF
. TRBJ2-7 . TRBV11-1 TGTGCCAGCAGCTTGTTTGAAGGTTCCCTCAACGAGCAGTACTTC CASSLFEGSLNEQYF
. TRBJ2-2 . TRBV9 TGTGCCAGCAGCGTAGAAGGCTGGGGCTGGAACACCGGGGAGCTGTTTTTT CASSVEGWGWNTGELFF
. TRBJ1-4 few TRBV6-6 TGTGCCAGCAGCGGTAGGACGGTTGAAAAACTGTTTTTT CASSGRTVEKLFF
. TRBJ2-1 . TRBV12-3/TRBV12-4 TGTGCCAGCATAGAGGGGCTCTACAATGAGCAGTTCTTC CASIEGLYNEQFF
. TRBJ2-7 few TRBV20-1 TGCAGTGCGACTGAGAGTACCTCCTACGAGCAGTACTTC CSATESTSYEQYF
TRBD2 TRBJ2-7 . TRBV27 TGTGCCAGCAGGCGGGGGGGGCCCTACGAGCAGTACTTC CASRRGGPYEQYF
. TRBJ2-1 few TRBV12-3/TRBV12-4 TGTGCCAGCAGTTTAAAGTTCTACAATGAGCAGTTCTTC CASSLKFYNEQFF
TRBD2 TRBJ2-5 . TRBV15 TGTGCCACCAGCAACCGACTAGCGGGGAGGGGGGAGACCCAGTACTTC CATSNRLAGRGETQYF
TRBD1 TRBJ1-4 . TRBV2 TGTGCCAGCAGAACCACAGGGGGCGCGGGTGAAAAACTGTTTTTT CASRTTGGAGEKLFF
TRBD2 TRBJ2-3 few TRBV20-1 TGCAGTGCCGGCCCTAGCGGGGGGTGGTATACGCAGTATTTT CSAGPSGGWYTQYF
. TRBJ1-2 . TRBV28 . CASSSSGPGDGYGYTF
TRBD2 TRBJ2-7 . TRBV20-1 TGCAGTGCTTCGAGACTAGCGGGGACCTACGAGCAGTACTTC CSASRLAGTYEQYF
. TRBJ2-7 . TRBV14 TGTGCCAGCAGCAACGGACGGGAAGGGAATGAGCAGTACTTC CASSNGREGNEQYF
. TRBJ2-7 few TRBV19 TGTGCCAGTAGTATGGGGGGAAGTTGGTACGAGCAGTACTTC CASSMGGSWYEQYF
. TRBJ1-2 once TRBV4-1 TGCGCCAGCACCCGGAAGTCAGGCGATAACTATGGCTACACCTTC CASTRKSGDNYGYTF
. TRBJ2-1 few TRBV28 TGTGCCAGCAGATCTCAGACCGAGCAGTTCTTC CASRSQTEQFF
. TRBJ2-1 . TRBV9 TGTGCCAGCAGCGTAGTTACAGGGATGGACAATGAGCAGTTCTTC CASSVVTGMDNEQFF
TRBD2 TRBJ2-3 many TRBV11-2 TGTGCCAGCAGCTTAAGGGGCGGGGGGGCCGGCACAGATACGCAGTATTTT CASSLRGGGAGTDTQYF
TRBD1 TRBJ1-2 . TRBV10-3 TGTGCCATCAGTGAGTCGGCCCCGGGACAGTATGGCTACACCTTC CAISESAPGQYGYTF
. TRBJ2-3 few TRBV10-3 TGTGCCATCAGGGGGGAACAGCTCTCCACAGATACGCAGTATTTT CAIRGEQLSTDTQYF
TRBD2 TRBJ2-1 . TRBV7-9 TGTGCCAGCAGCTCGCCGGGACTAGCGGGCCCACCTGAGCAGTTCTTC CASSSPGLAGPPEQFF
. TRBJ2-1 . TRBV7-9 TGTGCCAGCAGCAGAGAGCCCGGCGGGTACAATGAGCAGTTCTTC CASSREPGGYNEQFF
. TRBJ2-1 . TRBV27 TGTGCCAGCAGTACACTACGGACAGTCTACAATGAGCAGTTCTTC CASSTLRTVYNEQFF
. TRBJ1-6 . TRBV4-1 TGCGCCAGCAGCCAAGATGGGGTAATCCATAATTCACCCCTCCACTTT CASSQDGVIHNSPLHF